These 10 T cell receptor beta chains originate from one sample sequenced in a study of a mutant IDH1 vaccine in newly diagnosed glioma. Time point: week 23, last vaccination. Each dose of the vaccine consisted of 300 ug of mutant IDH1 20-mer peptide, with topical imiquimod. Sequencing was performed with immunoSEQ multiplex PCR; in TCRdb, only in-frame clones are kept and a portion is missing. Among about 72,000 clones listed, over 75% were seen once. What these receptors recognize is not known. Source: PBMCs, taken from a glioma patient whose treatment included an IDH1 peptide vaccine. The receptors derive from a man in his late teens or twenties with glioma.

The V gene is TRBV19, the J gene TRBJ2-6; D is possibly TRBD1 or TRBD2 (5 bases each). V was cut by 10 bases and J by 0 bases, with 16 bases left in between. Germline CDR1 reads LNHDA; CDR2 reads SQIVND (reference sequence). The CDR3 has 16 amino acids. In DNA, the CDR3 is TGTGCCACCAGTATGGGACCTTACTCTGGGGCCAACGTCCTGACTTTC. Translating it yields CATSMGPYSGANVLTF. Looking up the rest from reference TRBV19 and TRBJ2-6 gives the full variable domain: DGGITQSPKYLFRKEGQNVTLSCEQNLNHDAMYWYRQDPGQGLRLIYYSQIVNDFQKGDIAEGYSVSREKKESFPLTVTSAQKNPTAFYLCATSMGPYSGANVLTFGAGSRLTVL.

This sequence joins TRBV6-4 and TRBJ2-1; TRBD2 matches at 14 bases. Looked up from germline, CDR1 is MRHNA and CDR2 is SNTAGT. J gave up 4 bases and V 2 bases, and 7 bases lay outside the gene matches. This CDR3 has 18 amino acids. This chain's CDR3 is CASSDDGTSGRGYNEQFF. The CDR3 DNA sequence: TGTGCCAGCAGTGACGATGGGACTAGCGGGAGAGGATACAATGAGCAGTTCTTC.

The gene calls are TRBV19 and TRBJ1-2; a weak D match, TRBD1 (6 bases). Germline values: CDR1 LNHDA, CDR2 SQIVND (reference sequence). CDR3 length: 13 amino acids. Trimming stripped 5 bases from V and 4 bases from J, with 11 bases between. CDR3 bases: TGTGCCAGTAGTCAGGGGCGTCCCTATGGCTACACCTTC. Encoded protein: CASSQGRPYGYTF.

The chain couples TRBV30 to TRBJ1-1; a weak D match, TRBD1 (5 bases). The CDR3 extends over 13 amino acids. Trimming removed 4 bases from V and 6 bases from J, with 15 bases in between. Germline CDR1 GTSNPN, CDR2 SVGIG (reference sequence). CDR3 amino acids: CAWTTQGRAEAFF. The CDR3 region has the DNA TGTGCCTGGACCACCCAGGGTAGAGCTGAAGCTTTCTTT.

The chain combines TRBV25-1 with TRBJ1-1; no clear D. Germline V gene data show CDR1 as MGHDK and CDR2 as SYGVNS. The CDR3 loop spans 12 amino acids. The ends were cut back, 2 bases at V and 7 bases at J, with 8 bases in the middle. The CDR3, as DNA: TGTGCCAGCAGTGAAATAGGAGATGAAGCTTTCTTT. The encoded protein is CASSEIGDEAFF.

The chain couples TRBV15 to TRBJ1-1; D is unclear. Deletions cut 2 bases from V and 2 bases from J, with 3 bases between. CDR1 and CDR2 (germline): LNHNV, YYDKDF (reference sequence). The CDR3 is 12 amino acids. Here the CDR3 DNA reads TGTGCCACCAGCAGATTCAACACTGAAGCTTTCTTT. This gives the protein CATSRFNTEAFF. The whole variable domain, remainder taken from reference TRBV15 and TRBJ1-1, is DAMVIQNPRYQVTQFGKPVTLSCSQTLNHNVMYWYQQKSSQAPKLLFHYYDKDFNNEADTPDNFQSRRPNTSFCFLDIRSPGLGDTAMYLCATSRFNTEAFFGQGTRLTVV.

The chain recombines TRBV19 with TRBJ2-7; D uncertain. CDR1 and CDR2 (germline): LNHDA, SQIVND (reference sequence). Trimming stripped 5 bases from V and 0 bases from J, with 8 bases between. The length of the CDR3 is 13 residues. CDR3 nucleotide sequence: TGTGCCAGTAGTCGAGACCTCTCCTACGAGCAGTACTTC. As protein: CASSRDLSYEQYF.

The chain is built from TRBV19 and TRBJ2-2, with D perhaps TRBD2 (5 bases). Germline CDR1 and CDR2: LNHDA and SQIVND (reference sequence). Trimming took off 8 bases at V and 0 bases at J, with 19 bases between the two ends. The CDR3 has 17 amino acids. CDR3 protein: CASLPRAGLSNTGELFF. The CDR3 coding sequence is TGTGCCAGTTTACCTCGGGCGGGTTTATCGAACACCGGGGAGCTGTTTTTT.

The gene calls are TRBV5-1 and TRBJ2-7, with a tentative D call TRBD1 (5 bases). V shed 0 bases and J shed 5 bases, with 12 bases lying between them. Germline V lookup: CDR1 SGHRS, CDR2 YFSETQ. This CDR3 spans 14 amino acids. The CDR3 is CASSLAPGRDEQYF. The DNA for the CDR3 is TGCGCCAGCAGCTTGGCCCCTGGCAGGGACGAGCAGTACTTC.

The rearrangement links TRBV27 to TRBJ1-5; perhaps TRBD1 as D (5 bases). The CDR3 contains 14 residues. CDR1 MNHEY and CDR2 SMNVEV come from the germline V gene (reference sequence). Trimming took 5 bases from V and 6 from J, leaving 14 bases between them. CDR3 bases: TGTGCCAGCAGTGCGAGGAGAGGGGTTCAGCCCCAGCATTTT. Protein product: CASSARRGVQPQHF.